This T cell receptor (beta chain) was captured by sequencing in a study of post-analysis software for immune sequencing data. The study's findings and limits: By F measure, strong co-clustering occurred among samples prepared in the same batch. Normalized Chao1 diversity was significantly reduced in patients versus controls. Elevated frequency relative to controls characterized several TRBV segments in patients, TRBV5-6, TRBV5-1 and TRBV20-1 among them.

CDR3 length equals 16 residues. Trimming stripped 0 bases from V and 1 base from J, with 13 bases between. From germline, CDR1 is LNHNV and CDR2 YYDKDF (reference sequence). Presence of unique molecular identifiers characterized the TCR beta cDNA libraries. Input of roughly 0.95 to 11 million T cells yielded a few hundred thousand cDNA molecules. TCRdb called the PCR reads again in MiXCR, with one record for every CDR3 protein. The data hold roughly 800,000 distinct CDR3 sequences, with 53% observed a single time. In its sample, this clonotype was seen a few times. Its specificity is not known. V gene TRBV15 combines with J gene TRBJ2-7; D unclear. The TCR comes from a girl aged 5 to 17 with multiple sclerosis. The sequenced sample was blood. CDR3 DNA sequence: TGTGCCACCAGCAGAGAGAACAGCGAACAATCCTACGAGCAGTACTTC. This encodes CATSRENSEQSYEQYF.